This passage covers 20 T cell receptor beta chains from one sample sequenced in a study of cytomegalovirus exposure and HLA in healthy donors. Researchers ran the PCR with 60 Vbeta and 13 Jbeta primers. Data came from immunoSEQ multiplex PCR; TCRdb stores just in-frame clones and leaves some out. Of about 160,000 clones listed, approximately 81% are singletons. The material sequenced was PBMCs. These receptor sequences come from a woman under 40 in good health and CMV-seropositive.

This clone was recorded once. The rearrangement links TRBV7-2 to TRBJ2-5; maybe TRBD2 (6 bases). The CDR3 loop spans 15 amino acids. Deletions cut 2 bases from V and 5 bases from J, with 15 bases between. In germline, CDR1 is SGHTA, CDR2 FQGNSA. The CDR3 DNA reads as TGTGCCAGCAGCTTAAGGGAGGCGCTCGGGGAGACCCAGTACTTC. Translated: CASSLREALGETQYF. Drawing the rest from reference TRBV7-2 and TRBJ2-5, the complete variable domain is GAGVSQSPSNKVTEKGKDVELRCDPISGHTALYWYRQSLGQGLEFLIYFQGNSAPDKSGLPSDRFSAERTGGSVSTLTIQRTQQEDSAVYLCASSLREALGETQYFGPGTRLLVL.

V usage is TRBV10-3 and J usage is TRBJ1-5; 7 bases fit TRBD1. Germline trimming cut 7 bases from V and 0 bases from J; bases unmatched to any gene: 9. This CDR3 comprises 16 residues. Germline-derived CDR1 and CDR2 are ENHRY and SYGVKD. The CDR3 here is CAIKSGQGDSNQPQHF. The CDR3 DNA is TGTGCCATCAAATCCGGCCAGGGGGATAGCAATCAGCCCCAGCATTTT.

This clone appeared a few times. The chain carries TRBV9 and TRBJ2-7; 7 nucleotides match TRBD2. Losses at the gene ends were 3 bases for V and 0 bases for J; bases not matched to a gene: 9. Germline CDR1 and CDR2: SGDLS and YYNGEE. The CDR3 runs to 16 residues. The chain's CDR3 is CASSGGGAGTSYEQYF. The CDR3 coding sequence is TGTGCCAGCAGCGGGGGAGGGGCAGGGACCTCCTACGAGCAGTACTTC.

This chain links TRBV9 with TRBJ1-6; D not certain. This CDR3 has 15 residues. Per the germline V gene, CDR1 is SGDLS and CDR2 is YYNGEE. Trimming took 3 bases from V and 6 from J, leaving 13 bases between them. CDR3 bases: TGTGCCAGCAGCGCCACATACAACCCTAATTCACCCCTCCACTTT. Its translation is CASSATYNPNSPLHF.

This clone was detected once. A junction boundary mismatches the germline segment, possibly from a read error. CDR3 coding DNA: TGTTCCAGCAGCCGGAGCTCCTACGAGCAGTACTTC. Its protein is CSSSRSSYEQYF. This chain links TRBV7-9 with TRBJ2-7; no reliable D call. The CDR3 is 12 amino acids. CDR1 SEHNR and CDR2 FQNEAQ come from the germline V gene (reference sequence).

This clone has just a few counts. The gene calls are TRBV4-3 and TRBJ2-1; D call uncertain. Germline V CDR1 and CDR2: LGHNA, YSLEER. The V end was cut by 1 base, the J end by 5 bases, with 6 bases between. This CDR3 comprises 13 residues. The CDR3 nucleotides are TGCGCCAGCAGCCAAGCAGGAAACAATGAGCAGTTCTTC. Its translation: CASSQAGNNEQFF.

The rearrangement uses TRBV27 and TRBJ1-5; 8 positions agree with TRBD1. The CDR3 is made up of 18 amino acids. J lost 3 bases, V lost 2 bases, and 12 bases had no gene match. CDR1 and CDR2 (germline): MNHEY, SMNVEV (reference sequence). The CDR3, as DNA: TGTGCCAGCAGTTTAGCGTGGGACAGGAGTTCGTTCAATCAGCCCCAGCATTTT. This translates into CASSLAWDRSSFNQPQHF.

J is TRBJ2-7 and V is TRBV14; TRBD1 matches at 7 bases. Germline V gene lookup returns CDR1 SGHDN and CDR2 FVKESK. The ends lost 6 bases at V and 0 bases at J; junction bases unmatched: 8. The CDR3 loop spans 15 amino acids. CDR3 coding DNA: TGTGCCAGCAGAAGACAGGGTGGCCGCTCCTACGAGCAGTACTTC. Translating it yields CASRRQGGRSYEQYF.

This chain connects TRBV19 to TRBJ1-1; D uncertain. The CDR3 extends over 13 amino acids. Trimming removed 5 bases from V and 2 bases from J, with 9 bases in between. Germline V gives CDR1 LNHDA, CDR2 SQIVND (reference sequence). The CDR3 DNA is TGTGCCAGTAGTGTCGGGTTTAACACTGAAGCTTTCTTT. It yields the protein CASSVGFNTEAFF.

The rearrangement uses TRBV10-1 and TRBJ2-3, with TRBD2 as a possible D gene (6 bases). The V end lost 8 bases, the J end lost 0 bases, and 9 bases lay between the germline ends. The CDR3 spans 13 residues. Germline CDR1 is WNHNN and CDR2 is SYGVQD (reference sequence). The CDR3 sequence: CASWDSSTDTQYF. The CDR3 DNA reads as TGCGCCAGCTGGGACTCCAGCACAGATACGCAGTATTTT.

This sequence joins TRBV29-1 and TRBJ2-3, with D tentatively TRBD1 (6 bases). The germline V gene encodes CDR1 SQVTM and CDR2 ANQGSEA. Trimming cost V 7 bases and J 0 bases, with 11 bases left between them. CDR3 size: 13 residues. CDR3 sequence: CSAAGQSTDTQYF. The CDR3 region has the DNA TGCAGCGCGGCCGGACAGAGCACAGATACGCAGTATTTT.

J is TRBJ2-2 and V is TRBV18; TRBD2 might be the D (5 bases). Germline lookup yields CDR1 KGHSH and CDR2 LQKENI. The CDR3 loop spans 14 amino acids. With 2 bases removed from V and 1 base from J, the gap between germline ends came to 5 bases. CDR3 sequence: CASSPAGNTGELFF. The CDR3 nucleotides read TGTGCCAGCTCACCAGCGGGGAACACCGGGGAGCTGTTTTTT.

The chain employs TRBV25-1 and TRBJ2-2; the D gene is possibly TRBD1 (6 bases). V lost 1 base and J lost 3, with 18 bases in between. Germline CDR1 is MGHDK and CDR2 is SYGVNS. The CDR3 spans 18 residues. This chain's CDR3 is CASSELRGFPLDTGELFF. CDR3 DNA: TGTGCCAGCAGTGAATTAAGGGGGTTCCCTCTCGACACCGGGGAGCTGTTTTTT.

This chain connects TRBV4-1 to TRBJ2-7; 9 bases agree with TRBD1. With 4 bases clipped from V and 4 bases from J, the junction kept 8 bases outside the gene matches. The CDR3 is made up of 15 amino acids. CDR1 and CDR2 (germline): MGHRA, YSYEKL. In DNA, the CDR3 is TGCGCCAGCAGCCTCCAATCACAGGGGGCATACGAGCAGTACTTC. It translates to CASSLQSQGAYEQYF.

This chain joins TRBV7-8 and TRBJ2-1, with 9 bases identical to TRBD1. Looked up from germline, CDR1 is SGHVS and CDR2 is FQNEAQ. The CDR3 has 16 amino acids. Trimming cost V 4 bases and J 4 bases; bases outside gene matches: 8. The CDR3 loop reads CASSWYRDREYNEQFF. In DNA form, the CDR3 reads TGTGCCAGCAGCTGGTACCGGGACAGGGAGTACAATGAGCAGTTCTTC.

This sequence joins TRBV29-1 and TRBJ2-3; 14 bases match TRBD2. The CDR3 totals 15 residues. Germline CDR1 is SQVTM and CDR2 is ANQGSEA. V lost 4 bases to trimming and J lost 6 bases; unmatched junction nucleotides: 6. The CDR3 nucleotides are TGCAGCGTTGCTTTAAGACTAGCGGGGGGGGATACGCAGTATTTT. It specifies CSVALRLAGGDTQYF.

The chain uses TRBV4-3 and TRBJ1-4; D is perhaps TRBD1 (6 bases). This CDR3 spans 16 amino acids. V lost 0 bases and J 8 bases, leaving 16 bases between the germline ends. Per germline, CDR1 LGHNA and CDR2 YSLEER. The CDR3 spells CASSQEEQGGPEKLFF. DNA for the CDR3: TGCGCCAGCAGCCAAGAGGAACAAGGGGGACCCGAAAAACTGTTTTTT.

V is TRBV27 and J is TRBJ1-2; maybe TRBD1 (6 bases). This CDR3 comprises 14 residues. The V gene lost 0 bases and the J gene lost 6 bases, with 11 bases spanning the gap. Germline CDR1 is MNHEY and CDR2 is SMNVEV (reference sequence). In DNA form, the CDR3 reads TGTGCCAGCAGTTTATCGAGGGGGAGGGATGGCTACACCTTC. This sequence encodes CASSLSRGRDGYTF.

The chain links TRBV28 to TRBJ2-2, with 8 nucleotides matching TRBD2. V dropped 4 bases and J dropped 9; count of bases not matched to a gene: 7. Per germline, CDR1 MDHEN and CDR2 SYDVKM. The CDR3 runs to 14 residues. The CDR3 DNA reads TGTGCCAGCAGTTCCGTCGGGGGGGCCTGGGAGCTGTTTTTT. Residues: CASSSVGGAWELFF.

The genes are TRBV4-2 and TRBJ2-7, with 7 bases identical to TRBD2. In germline, CDR1 is LGHNA, CDR2 YNFKEQ. With V trimmed by 1 base and J by 3 bases, 12 bases remained unmatched. The CDR3 loop spans 17 amino acids. The CDR3 reads CASSQGGGGINFYEQYF. CDR3 in DNA: TGTGCCAGCAGCCAAGGGGGGGGAGGAATCAATTTCTACGAGCAGTACTTC.